Following are 7 T cell receptor beta chains from one sample sequenced in a study of Ad26.COV2.S vaccination and SARS-CoV-2 variants. Libraries were prepared by immunoSEQ multiplex PCR; TCRdb keeps only in-frame clonotypes and omits some of them. The sample includes about 350,000 clones, 80% to 90% seen only once; the top ten take approximately 5%. The sample's treatment: roughly 20 received Ad26.COV2.S at low or high dose, single or two shots; about 5 received placebo; per-sample allocation not given. Sampling took place 63 days after the first vaccine or placebo injection. The sample consisted of peripheral blood, taken in a trial of Ad26.COV2.S vaccine versus placebo. These TCRs come from a person aged 18-60 years who received the Ad26.COV2.S COVID-19 vaccine or a placebo.

In DNA form, the CDR3 reads TGTGCCAGCAGTTTAGGCGGAGATTACACCGGGGAGCTGTTTTTT. It yields the protein CASSLGGDYTGELFF. The chain is built from TRBV28 and TRBJ2-2; D gene ambiguous. The CDR3 runs to 15 residues. Germline CDR1 reads MDHEN; CDR2 reads SYDVKM. Trimming shortened V by 2 bases and J by 3 bases, and 10 bases separated the two germline ends.

The rearrangement links TRBV3-1 (or the pseudogene TRBV3-2) to TRBJ1-2; D remains ambiguous. There are 16 residues in the CDR3. The V gene's germline CDR1 is LGHDT and CDR2 YNNKEL (reference sequence). V was pared by 1 base and J by 5 bases, with 17 bases between. CDR3 loop: CASSQGYTRREYGYTF. The CDR3 DNA is TGTGCCAGCAGCCAAGGTTATACAAGGAGGGAGTATGGCTACACCTTC.

The chain couples TRBV4-3 to TRBJ2-2; 10 nucleotides line up with TRBD1. The germline V gene encodes CDR1 LGHNA and CDR2 YSLEER. CDR3 size: 22 residues. The V segment lost 4 bases and the J segment 4 bases; nucleotides outside the gene matches: 24. In nucleotides, the CDR3 is TGCGCCAGCAGCCGATTCTTCTCGCGGAATGACTGGGACAGGGGTGGCACCGGGGAGCTGTTTTTT. Its translation is CASSRFFSRNDWDRGGTGELFF.

The chain carries TRBV4-3 and TRBJ1-4; 9 bases align to TRBD1. The CDR3 spans 16 residues. Germline-derived CDR1 and CDR2 are LGHNA and YSLEER. J was trimmed by 8 bases and V by 3 bases; bases with no gene match: 10. CDR3 coding DNA: TGCGCCAGCAGCCAGGATCCCGGGACAGGGCGGGAAAAACTGTTTTTT. Translating gives CASSQDPGTGREKLFF.

The rearrangement joins TRBV6-2 or TRBV6-3 to TRBJ2-3; unclear D gene. The CDR3 extends over 15 amino acids. Trimming cost V 6 bases and J 2 bases, with 15 bases left between them. The germline V gene has CDR1 MNHEY and CDR2 SVGEGT. The CDR3 loop reads CASSPPLAYTDTQYF. The CDR3 coding sequence is TGTGCCAGCAGCCCTCCCCTTGCCTACACAGATACGCAGTATTTT.

This chain links TRBV5-1 with TRBJ2-7, with a weak D call TRBD2 (6 bases). V was cut by 0 bases and J by 9 bases, with 16 bases left in between. Germline V gene sequence: CDR1 SGHRS, CDR2 YFSETQ. The CDR3 is 14 amino acids. The CDR3 sequence is CASSLEGGDASQYF. The CDR3 nucleotides are TGCGCCAGCAGCTTGGAGGGCGGGGACGCATCGCAGTACTTC.

The chain joins TRBV9 to TRBJ2-5, with D unresolved. Per the germline V gene, CDR1 is SGDLS and CDR2 is YYNGEE. The V and J ends lost 4 bases and 0 bases respectively, with 7 bases between them. There are 13 residues in the CDR3. Written as DNA, the CDR3 is TGTGCCAGCAGCAGGGCATACCAAGAGACCCAGTACTTC. Its protein is CASSRAYQETQYF.